This entry lists 15 T cell receptor beta chains sequenced from one sample in a study of blood T cell repertoires in COVID-19. The repertoire was sequenced with immunoSEQ multiplex PCR; TCRdb's copy has only in-frame clones and lacks some. The sample contains approximately 310,000 clones, around 85% of which appear only once. The source material was PBMCs or T cells enriched from blood (not recorded which). Every receptor here comes from a man aged 25-45 years who had recovered from COVID-19.

The chain couples TRBV9 to TRBJ2-2; TRBD1 is a possible D gene (5 bases). V lost 3 bases to trimming and J lost 3 bases, with 12 bases between them. The CDR3 spans 15 residues. The germline gives CDR1 SGDLS, CDR2 YYNGEE. CDR3 DNA sequence: TGTGCCAGCAGCGCCCGACAGTACTACACCGGGGAGCTGTTTTTT. It specifies CASSARQYYTGELFF.

J is TRBJ2-7 and V is TRBV7-9; the match to TRBD1 covers 10 bases. The J segment lost 5 bases and the V segment lost 5 bases, leaving 6 bases of the junction unmatched. Germline V CDR1 and CDR2: SEHNR, FQNEAQ (reference sequence). The CDR3 totals 14 residues. The CDR3 DNA sequence: TGTGCCAGCAGCCCTCCGGGACAGGGGAACGAGCAGTACTTC. The encoded protein is CASSPPGQGNEQYF.

This rearrangement joins TRBV15 to TRBJ1-6; TRBD1 aligns across 10 bases. This CDR3 spans 14 amino acids. Per germline, CDR1 LNHNV and CDR2 YYDKDF (reference sequence). Trimming removed 3 bases from V and 9 bases from J; junction bases left unmatched: 2. The CDR3 sequence is CATSRRDRGSPLHF. The CDR3 nucleotides are TGTGCCACCAGCAGGCGGGACAGGGGTTCACCCCTCCACTTT.

The gene calls are TRBV10-3 and TRBJ2-1; 7 nucleotides line up with TRBD1. The trim removed 5 bases at V and 5 bases at J, leaving 3 bases unmatched. Per the germline V gene, CDR1 is ENHRY and CDR2 is SYGVKD. The CDR3 runs to 13 residues. CDR3 DNA sequence: TGTGCCATCAGTTTTGACAGGGACAATGAGCAGTTCTTC. Its translation: CAISFDRDNEQFF.

The V call is TRBV9, the J call TRBJ2-3, with 7 bases aligning to TRBD2. V lost 4 bases, J lost 5 bases, and 13 bases stayed unmatched. The CDR3 sequence is 16 residues long. CDR1 is SGDLS, CDR2 YYNGEE, per germline. The CDR3 sequence is CASSLGTTPVGDTQYF. DNA of the CDR3: TGTGCCAGCAGCCTCGGGACTACCCCTGTTGGAGATACGCAGTATTTT.

The chain recombines TRBV9 with TRBJ1-1; perhaps TRBD1 as D (5 bases). The CDR3 sequence is 15 residues long. The V and J ends lost 2 bases and 0 bases respectively, with 11 bases between them. Germline V lookup: CDR1 SGDLS, CDR2 YYNGEE. The CDR3 is CASSVGGNMNTEAFF. The CDR3 DNA is TGTGCCAGCAGCGTGGGGGGAAACATGAACACTGAAGCTTTCTTT.

The rearrangement joins TRBV7-6 to TRBJ1-1, with 12 bases that match TRBD1. This CDR3 is 15 amino acids long. Germline values: CDR1 SGHVS, CDR2 FNYEAQ. J lost 4 bases, V lost 5 bases, and 5 bases had no gene match. The DNA for the CDR3 is TGTGCCAGCAGCCTGGGACAGGGGGCGGTCACTGAAGCTTTCTTT. It is translated as CASSLGQGAVTEAFF.

The chain combines TRBV5-1 with TRBJ1-2, with 7 bases matching TRBD1. Germline V lookup: CDR1 SGHRS, CDR2 YFSETQ. Unmatched junction bases numbered 7, after V lost 3 bases and J lost 5 bases. The CDR3 contains 14 residues. DNA for the CDR3: TGCGCCAGCAGCTCTTCCACAGGGGAATATGGCTACACCTTC. Translation gives CASSSSTGEYGYTF.

The chain joins TRBV9 to TRBJ2-7; TRBD1 agrees at 9 bases. The CDR3 has 13 amino acids. Germline V lookup: CDR1 SGDLS, CDR2 YYNGEE. V lost 3 bases and J lost 2; bases outside the gene matches: 0. DNA for the CDR3: TGTGCCAGCAGCGGGGACAGGGCCTACGAGCAGTACTTC. Amino acids: CASSGDRAYEQYF.

This rearrangement joins TRBV4-2 to TRBJ1-6; 8 nucleotides align to TRBD1. The CDR3 has 15 amino acids. V was clipped by 0 bases and J by 6 bases; unmatched bases: 1. Per the germline V gene, CDR1 is LGHNA and CDR2 is YNFKEQ. CDR3 protein: CASSQEGQGNSPLHF. The CDR3 DNA reads TGTGCCAGCAGCCAAGAAGGACAGGGTAATTCACCCCTCCACTTT.

The rearrangement links TRBV6-6 to TRBJ2-7; D possibly corresponds to TRBD2 (5 bases). V lost 6 bases to trimming and J lost 2 bases, with 14 bases between them. Germline CDR1 MNHNY, CDR2 SVGAGI (reference sequence). The CDR3 is 14 residues long. The CDR3 sequence: CASSPLEGPYEQYF. The DNA of the CDR3 is TGTGCCAGCAGCCCTCTTGAGGGTCCCTACGAGCAGTACTTC.

CDR3 coding DNA: TGTGCCATCAGTGAGTCGGCAGGGCGGGGGCAGCCCCAGCATTTT. It translates to CAISESAGRGQPQHF. The chain is built from TRBV10-3 and TRBJ1-5; D possibly corresponds to TRBD1 (5 bases). Germline V gene sequence: CDR1 ENHRY, CDR2 SYGVKD. V was cut by 0 bases and J by 7 bases, with 13 bases left in between. This CDR3 comprises 15 residues.

This clone has a single count. The V gene is TRBV24-1, the J gene TRBJ2-2; D is possibly TRBD2 (5 bases). This CDR3 region has 14 residues. V shed 8 bases and J shed 0 bases, with 9 bases lying between them. CDR1 KGHDR and CDR2 SFDVKD come from the germline V gene. The CDR3 protein is CATMGSPNTGELFF. For the CDR3, the DNA is TGTGCCACCATGGGGAGCCCGAACACCGGGGAGCTGTTTTTT.

The chain carries TRBV14 and TRBJ1-3, with 7 bases that match TRBD1. Unmatched junction bases numbered 17, after V lost 6 bases and J lost 6 bases. CDR3 length equals 17 residues. Germline V CDR1 and CDR2: SGHDN, FVKESK. CDR3 nucleotides: TGTGCCAGCAGTATATGGGACAGTCAAGGGCGACCAAACACCATATATTTT. It encodes CASSIWDSQGRPNTIYF.

Comment on this clone: Sequence at one end of the junction differs from germline and may be a read error. The V call is TRBV7-7, the J call TRBJ2-5, with 9 positions matching TRBD1. The CDR3 is 15 amino acids. CDR1 is SSHAT, CDR2 FNYEAQ, per germline (reference sequence). CDR3 nucleotide sequence: TGTGCTAGCAGCTTGCGACAGGGGGTTAGAGAGACCCAGTACTTC. This sequence encodes CASSLRQGVRETQYF.